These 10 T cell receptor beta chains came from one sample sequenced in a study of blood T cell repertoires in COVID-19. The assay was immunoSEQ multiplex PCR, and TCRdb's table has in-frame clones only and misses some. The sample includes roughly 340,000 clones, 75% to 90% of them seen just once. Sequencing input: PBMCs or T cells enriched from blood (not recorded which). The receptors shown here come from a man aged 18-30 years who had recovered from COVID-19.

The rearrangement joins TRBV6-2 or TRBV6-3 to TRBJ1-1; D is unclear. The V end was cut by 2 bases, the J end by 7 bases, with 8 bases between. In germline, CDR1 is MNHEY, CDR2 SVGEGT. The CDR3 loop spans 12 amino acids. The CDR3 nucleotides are TGTGCCAGCAGTTACAGAGGGAATGAAGCTTTCTTT. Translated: CASSYRGNEAFF.

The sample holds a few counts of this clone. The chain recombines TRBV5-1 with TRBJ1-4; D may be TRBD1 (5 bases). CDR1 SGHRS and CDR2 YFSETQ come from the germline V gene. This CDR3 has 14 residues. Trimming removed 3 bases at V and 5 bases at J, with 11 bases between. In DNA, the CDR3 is TGCGCCAGCAGCTCCCAGGGAAACAATGAAAAACTGTTTTTT. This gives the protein CASSSQGNNEKLFF.

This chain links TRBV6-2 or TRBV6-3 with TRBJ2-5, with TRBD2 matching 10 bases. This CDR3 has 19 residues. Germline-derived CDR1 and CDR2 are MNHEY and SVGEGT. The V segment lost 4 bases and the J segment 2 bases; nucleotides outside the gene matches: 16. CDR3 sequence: CASSWDLAGEILTQETQYF. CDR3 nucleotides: TGTGCCAGCAGTTGGGACCTAGCGGGAGAGATACTAACGCAAGAGACCCAGTACTTC.

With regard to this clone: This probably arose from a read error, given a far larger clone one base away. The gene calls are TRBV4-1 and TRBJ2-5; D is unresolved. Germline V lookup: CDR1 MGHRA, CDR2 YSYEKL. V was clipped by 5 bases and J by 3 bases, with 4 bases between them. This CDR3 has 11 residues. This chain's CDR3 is CASSYKETQYF. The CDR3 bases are TGCGCCAGCAGCTACAAAGAGACCCAGTACTTC.

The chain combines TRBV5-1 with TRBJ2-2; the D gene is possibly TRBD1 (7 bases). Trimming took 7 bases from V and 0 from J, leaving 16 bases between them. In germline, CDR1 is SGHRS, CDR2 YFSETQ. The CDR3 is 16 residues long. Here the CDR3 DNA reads TGCGCCAGCGGTCTTGGCGGGACAGCGAACACCGGGGAGCTGTTTTTT. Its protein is CASGLGGTANTGELFF.

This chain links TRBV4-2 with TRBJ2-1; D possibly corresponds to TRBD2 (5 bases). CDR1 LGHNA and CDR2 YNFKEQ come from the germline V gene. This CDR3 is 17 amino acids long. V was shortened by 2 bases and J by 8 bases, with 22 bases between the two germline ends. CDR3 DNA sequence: TGTGCCAGCAGCCAACATGGAAAGGGCAGCGGCTTGGATGAGCAGTTCTTC. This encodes CASSQHGKGSGLDEQFF.

The CDR3 spells CASSLFDRVSYEQYF. Written as DNA, the CDR3 is TGTGCCAGCAGCTTATTTGACAGGGTTTCCTACGAGCAGTACTTC. The chain carries TRBV5-4 and TRBJ2-7, with 7 bases identical to TRBD1. Germline V gene data show CDR1 as SGHNT and CDR2 as YYREEE (reference sequence). This CDR3 is 15 amino acids long. The junction had 6 bases not matched to a gene; V was cut back by 2 bases and J by 1 base.

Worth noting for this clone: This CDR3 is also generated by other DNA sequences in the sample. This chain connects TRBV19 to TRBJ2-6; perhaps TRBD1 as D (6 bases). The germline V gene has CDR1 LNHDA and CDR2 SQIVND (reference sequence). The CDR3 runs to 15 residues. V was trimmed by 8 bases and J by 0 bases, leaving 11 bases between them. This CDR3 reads CASRQGSSGANVLTF. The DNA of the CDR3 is TGTGCCAGTCGGCAGGGGAGCTCTGGGGCCAACGTCCTGACTTTC.

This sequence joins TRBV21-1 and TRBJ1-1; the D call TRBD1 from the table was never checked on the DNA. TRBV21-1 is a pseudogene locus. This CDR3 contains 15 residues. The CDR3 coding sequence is TGTGCCAGCAGCAAAATTGACAGGAGGAACACTGAAGCTTTCTTT. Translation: CASSKIDRRNTEAFF.

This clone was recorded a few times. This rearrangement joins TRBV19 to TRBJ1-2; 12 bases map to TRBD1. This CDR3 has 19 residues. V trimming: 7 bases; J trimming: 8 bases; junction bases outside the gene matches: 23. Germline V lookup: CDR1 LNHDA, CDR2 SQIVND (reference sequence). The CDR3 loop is CASISGGSGTGGASGGYTF. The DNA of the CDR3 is TGTGCCAGTATAAGTGGGGGATCCGGGACAGGGGGCGCTTCCGGCGGCTACACCTTC.